This T cell receptor beta chain was observed in a study of T cells after posttransplantation cyclophosphamide. Methotrexate plus calcineurin inhibitor accompanied controls' myeloablative marrow transplants; sampling was 1 year later. Points on this clone: Its cognate antigen is unknown.

Study-wide findings and caveats: TRB overlap between skin or GI tissue T cells and blood was limited. Later blood repertoires were often dominated by clones from the donor CD8+ memory compartment. TRB clonality was highly associated with recipient CMV seropositivity and reactivation.

V lost 5 bases and J 7 bases, leaving 5 bases between the germline ends. Germline V gives CDR1 SEHNR, CDR2 FQNEAQ (reference sequence). This CDR3 is built from 11 residues. Some clones are missing from TCRdb's copy, which holds only in-frame ones; the method was immunoSEQ multiplex PCR. The sample includes roughly 20,000 clones, 80% to 90% of them seen just once. Sequencing was performed on PBMCs, taken after an allogeneic stem cell transplant with a calcineurin inhibitor and methotrexate. The gene calls are TRBV7-9 and TRBJ1-4; D gene uncertain. The clonotype originates from a female patient aged 50-59 years who received an allogeneic stem cell transplant from an unrelated donor, was CMV-positive, and had chronic GVHD only. Some T cells may arise from the graft donor. The CDR3 nucleotides are TGTGCCAGCAGCCCCAGTGAAAAACTGTTTTTT. Translating gives CASSPSEKLFF. Variable domain in full (rest from reference TRBV7-9 and TRBJ1-4): DTGVSQNPRHKITKRGQNVTFRCDPISEHNRLYWYRQTLGQGPEFLTYFQNEAQLEKSRLLSDRFSAERPKGSFSTLEIQRTEQGDSAMYLCASSPSEKLFFGSGTQLSVL.